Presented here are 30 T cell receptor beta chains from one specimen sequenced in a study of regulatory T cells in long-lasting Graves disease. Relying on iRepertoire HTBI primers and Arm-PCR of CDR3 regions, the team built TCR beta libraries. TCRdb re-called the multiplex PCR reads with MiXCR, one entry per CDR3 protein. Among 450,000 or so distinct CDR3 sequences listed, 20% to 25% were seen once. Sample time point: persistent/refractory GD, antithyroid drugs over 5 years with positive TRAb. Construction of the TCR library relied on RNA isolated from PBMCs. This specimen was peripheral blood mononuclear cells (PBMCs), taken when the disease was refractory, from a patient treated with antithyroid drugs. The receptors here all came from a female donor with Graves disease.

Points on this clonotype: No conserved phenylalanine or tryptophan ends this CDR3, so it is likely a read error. As DNA, the CDR3 is TGCAGTGCTCAAGAACTCAGGGGGCAGTTTGATTCACCCCTCCACCTT. Translated, it gives CSAQELRGQFDSPLHL. The chain is built from TRBV20-1 and TRBJ1-6, with 8 positions matching TRBD1. Trimming cost V 5 bases and J 8 bases; bases outside gene matches: 14. This CDR3 comprises 16 residues. CDR1 is DFQATT, CDR2 SNEGSKA, per germline (reference sequence).

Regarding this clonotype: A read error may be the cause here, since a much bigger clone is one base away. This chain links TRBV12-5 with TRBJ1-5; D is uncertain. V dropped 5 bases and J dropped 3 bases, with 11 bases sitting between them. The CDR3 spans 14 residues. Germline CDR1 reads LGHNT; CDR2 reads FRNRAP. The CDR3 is CASGIGPNNQPQHF. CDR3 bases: TGTGCTAGTGGTATCGGACCGAACAATCAGCCCCAGCATTTT.

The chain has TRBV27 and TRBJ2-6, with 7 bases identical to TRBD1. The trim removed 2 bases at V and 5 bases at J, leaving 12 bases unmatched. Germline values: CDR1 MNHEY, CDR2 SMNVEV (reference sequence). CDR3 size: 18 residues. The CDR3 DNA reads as TGTGCCAGCAGTTTAGGACGGTCGACAGGGCGTAGGGCCAACGTCCTGACTTTC. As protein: CASSLGRSTGRRANVLTF.

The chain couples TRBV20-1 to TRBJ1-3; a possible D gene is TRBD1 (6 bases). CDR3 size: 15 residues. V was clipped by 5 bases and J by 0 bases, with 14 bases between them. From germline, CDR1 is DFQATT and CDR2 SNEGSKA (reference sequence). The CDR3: CSADLGQPSGNTIYF. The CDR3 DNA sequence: TGCAGTGCTGACCTTGGACAGCCCTCTGGAAACACCATATATTTT.

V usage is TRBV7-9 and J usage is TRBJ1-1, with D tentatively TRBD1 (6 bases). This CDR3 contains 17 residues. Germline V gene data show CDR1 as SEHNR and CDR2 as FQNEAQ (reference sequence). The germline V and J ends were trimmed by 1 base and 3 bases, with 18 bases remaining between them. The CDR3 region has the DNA TGTGCCAGCAGCTTAGATCTGGGGGCGCGAAGAGACACTGAAGCTTTCTTT. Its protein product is CASSLDLGARRDTEAFF. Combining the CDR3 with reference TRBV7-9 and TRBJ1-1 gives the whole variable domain DTGVSQNPRHKITKRGQNVTFRCDPISEHNRLYWYRQTLGQGPEFLTYFQNEAQLEKSRLLSDRFSAERPKGSFSTLEIQRTEQGDSAMYLCASSLDLGARRDTEAFFGQGTRLTVV.

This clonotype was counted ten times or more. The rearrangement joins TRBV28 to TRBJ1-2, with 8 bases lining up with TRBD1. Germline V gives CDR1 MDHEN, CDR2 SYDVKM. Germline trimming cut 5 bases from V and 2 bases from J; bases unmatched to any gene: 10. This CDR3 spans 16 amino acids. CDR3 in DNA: TGTGCCAGCAGTCCATACAGACAGGGGCCGAACTATGGCTACACCTTC. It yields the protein CASSPYRQGPNYGYTF.

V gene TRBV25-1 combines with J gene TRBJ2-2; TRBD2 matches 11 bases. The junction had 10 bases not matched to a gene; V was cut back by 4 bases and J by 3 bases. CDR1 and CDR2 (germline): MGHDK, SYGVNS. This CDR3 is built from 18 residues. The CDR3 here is CASSGDSGRAVDTGELFF. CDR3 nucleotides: TGTGCCAGCAGTGGGGATAGCGGGAGGGCCGTGGACACCGGGGAGCTGTTTTTT.

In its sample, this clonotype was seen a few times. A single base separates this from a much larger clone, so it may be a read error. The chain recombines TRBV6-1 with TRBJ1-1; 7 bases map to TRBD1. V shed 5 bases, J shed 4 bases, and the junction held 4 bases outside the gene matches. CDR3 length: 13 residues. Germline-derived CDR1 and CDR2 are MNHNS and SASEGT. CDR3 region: CASSKTGSTEAFF. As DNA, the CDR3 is TGTGCCAGCAGTAAGACAGGGAGCACTGAAGCTTTCTTT.

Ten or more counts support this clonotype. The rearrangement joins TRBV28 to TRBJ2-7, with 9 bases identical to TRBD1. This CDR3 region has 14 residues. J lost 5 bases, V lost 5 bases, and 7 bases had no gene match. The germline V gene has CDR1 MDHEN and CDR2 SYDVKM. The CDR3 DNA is TGTGCCAGCAGTCACACGGACAGGGGCCACGAGCAGTACTTC. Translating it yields CASSHTDRGHEQYF.

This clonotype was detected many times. The CDR3 DNA reads TGTGCCAGCAGTGAGTGGGGGGCGGATCAGCCCCAGCATTTT. Its translation: CASSEWGADQPQHF. This rearrangement joins TRBV6-1 to TRBJ1-5; D is perhaps TRBD1 (6 bases). Trimming cost V 3 bases and J 5 bases, with 11 bases left between them. CDR1 is MNHNS and CDR2 is SASEGT in the germline V gene. There are 14 residues in the CDR3.

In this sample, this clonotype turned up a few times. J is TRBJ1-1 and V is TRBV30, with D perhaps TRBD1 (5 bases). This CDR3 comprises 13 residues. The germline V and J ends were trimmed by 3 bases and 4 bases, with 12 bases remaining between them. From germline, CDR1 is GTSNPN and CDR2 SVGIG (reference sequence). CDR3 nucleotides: TGTGCCTGGAGCAGCAGGGTGGGCACTGAAGCTTTCTTT. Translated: CAWSSRVGTEAFF. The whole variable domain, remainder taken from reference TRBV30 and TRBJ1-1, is SQTIHQWPATLVQPVGSPLSLECTVEGTSNPNLYWYRQAAGRGLQLLFYSVGIGQISSEVPQNLSASRPQDRQFILSSKKLLLSDSGFYLCAWSSRVGTEAFFGQGTRLTVV.

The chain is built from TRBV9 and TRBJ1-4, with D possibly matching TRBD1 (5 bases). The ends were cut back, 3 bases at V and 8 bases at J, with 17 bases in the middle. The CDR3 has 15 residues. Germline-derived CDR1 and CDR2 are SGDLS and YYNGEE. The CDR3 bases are TGTGCCAGCAGCGCAGCCGGGGACGAGGGAGAAAAACTGTTTTTT. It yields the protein CASSAAGDEGEKLFF.

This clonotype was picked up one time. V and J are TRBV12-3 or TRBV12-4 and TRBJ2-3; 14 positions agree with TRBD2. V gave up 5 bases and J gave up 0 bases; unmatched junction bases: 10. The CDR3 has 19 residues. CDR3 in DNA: TGTGCCAGCAGTCCAGGCCTGGGACTAGCGGGGGATAGCACAGATACGCAGTATTTT. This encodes CASSPGLGLAGDSTDTQYF.

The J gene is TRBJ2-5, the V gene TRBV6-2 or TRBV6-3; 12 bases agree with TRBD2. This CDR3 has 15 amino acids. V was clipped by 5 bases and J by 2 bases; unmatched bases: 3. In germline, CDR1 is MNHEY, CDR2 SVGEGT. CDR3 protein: CASSRLAGEQETQYF. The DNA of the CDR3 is TGTGCCAGCAGTAGACTAGCGGGGGAACAAGAGACCCAGTACTTC.

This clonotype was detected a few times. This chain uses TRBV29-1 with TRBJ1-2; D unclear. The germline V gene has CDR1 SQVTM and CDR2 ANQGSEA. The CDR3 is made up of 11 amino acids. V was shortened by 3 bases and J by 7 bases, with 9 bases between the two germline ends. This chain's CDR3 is CSVEPVSGYTF. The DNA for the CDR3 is TGCAGCGTTGAGCCGGTCTCTGGCTACACCTTC.

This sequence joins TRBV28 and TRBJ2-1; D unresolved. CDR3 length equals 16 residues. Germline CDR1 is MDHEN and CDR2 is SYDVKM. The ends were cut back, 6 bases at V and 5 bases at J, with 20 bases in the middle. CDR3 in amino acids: CASSLGGRTYNNEQFF. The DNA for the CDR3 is TGTGCCAGCAGCCTAGGTGGCAGGACGTACAACAATGAGCAGTTCTTC.

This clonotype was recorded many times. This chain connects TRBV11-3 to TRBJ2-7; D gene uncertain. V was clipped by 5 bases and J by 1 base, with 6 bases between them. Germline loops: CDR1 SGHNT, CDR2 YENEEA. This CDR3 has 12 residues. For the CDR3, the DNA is TGTGCCAGCAGCCAAAGGTCCTACGAGCAGTACTTC. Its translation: CASSQRSYEQYF. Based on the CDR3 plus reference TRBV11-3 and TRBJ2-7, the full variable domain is EAGVVQSPRYKIIEKKQPVAFWCNPISGHNTLYWYLQNLGQGPELLIRYENEEAVDDSQLPKDRFSAERLKGVDSTLKIQPAELGDSAVYLCASSQRSYEQYFGPGTRLTVT.

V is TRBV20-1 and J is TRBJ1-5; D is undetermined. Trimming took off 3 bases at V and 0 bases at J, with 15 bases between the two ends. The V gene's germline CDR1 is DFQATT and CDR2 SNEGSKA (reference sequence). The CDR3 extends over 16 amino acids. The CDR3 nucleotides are TGCAGTGCTAGTCACGTCGGGCCAGATAGCAATCAGCCCCAGCATTTT. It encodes CSASHVGPDSNQPQHF.

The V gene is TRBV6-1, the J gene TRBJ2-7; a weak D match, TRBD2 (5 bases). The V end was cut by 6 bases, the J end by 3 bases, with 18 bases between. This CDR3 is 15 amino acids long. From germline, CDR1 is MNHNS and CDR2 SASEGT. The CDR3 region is CASSSVLAGDYEQYF. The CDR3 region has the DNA TGTGCCAGCAGCTCGGTTCTAGCCGGGGACTACGAGCAGTACTTC.

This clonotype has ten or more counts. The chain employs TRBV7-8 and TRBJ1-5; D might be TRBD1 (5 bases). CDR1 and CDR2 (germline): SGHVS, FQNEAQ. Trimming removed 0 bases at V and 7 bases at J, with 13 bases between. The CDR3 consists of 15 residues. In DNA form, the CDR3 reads TGTGCCAGCAGCTTAGCACGGGGGGGTGGGCAGCCCCAGCATTTT. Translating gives CASSLARGGGQPQHF. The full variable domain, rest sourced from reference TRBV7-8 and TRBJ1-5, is GAGVSQSPRYKVAKRGQDVALRCDPISGHVSLFWYQQALGQGPEFLTYFQNEAQLDKSGLPSDRFFAERPEGSVSTLKIQRTQQEDSAVYLCASSLARGGGQPQHFGDGTRLSIL.

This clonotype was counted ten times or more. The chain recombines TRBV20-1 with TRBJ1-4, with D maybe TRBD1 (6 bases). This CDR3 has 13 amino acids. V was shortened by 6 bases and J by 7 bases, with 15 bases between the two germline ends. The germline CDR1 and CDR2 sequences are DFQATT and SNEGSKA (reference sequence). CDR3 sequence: CSAGFRDTEKLFF. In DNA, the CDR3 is TGCAGTGCCGGCTTCCGGGACACTGAAAAACTGTTTTTT.

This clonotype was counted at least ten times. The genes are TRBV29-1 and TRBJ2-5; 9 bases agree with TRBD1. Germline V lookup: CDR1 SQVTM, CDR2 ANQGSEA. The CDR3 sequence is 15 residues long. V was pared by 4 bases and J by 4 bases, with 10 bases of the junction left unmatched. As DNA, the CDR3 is TGCAGCGTTGTTCTCGGGACAGGGTATGGAGAGACCCAGTACTTC. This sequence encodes CSVVLGTGYGETQYF. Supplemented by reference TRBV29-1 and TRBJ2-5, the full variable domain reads SAVISQKPSRDICQRGTSLTIQCQVDSQVTMMFWYRQQPGQSLTLIATANQGSEATYESGFVIDKFPISRPNLTFSTLTVSNMSPEDSSIYLCSVVLGTGYGETQYFGPGTRLLVL.

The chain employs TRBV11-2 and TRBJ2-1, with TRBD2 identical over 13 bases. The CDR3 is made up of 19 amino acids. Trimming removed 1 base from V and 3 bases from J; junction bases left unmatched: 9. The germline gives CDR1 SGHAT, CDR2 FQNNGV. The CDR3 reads CASSLVGRGTSGVYNEQFF. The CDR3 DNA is TGTGCCAGCAGCTTAGTTGGCAGAGGGACTAGCGGGGTCTACAATGAGCAGTTCTTC.

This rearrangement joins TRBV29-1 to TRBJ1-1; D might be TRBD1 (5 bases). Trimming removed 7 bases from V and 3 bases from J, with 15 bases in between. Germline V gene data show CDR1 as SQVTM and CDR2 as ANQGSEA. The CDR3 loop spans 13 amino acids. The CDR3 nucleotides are TGCAGCGCCGACCGTCGGGGGGACACTGAAGCTTTCTTT. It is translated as CSADRRGDTEAFF.

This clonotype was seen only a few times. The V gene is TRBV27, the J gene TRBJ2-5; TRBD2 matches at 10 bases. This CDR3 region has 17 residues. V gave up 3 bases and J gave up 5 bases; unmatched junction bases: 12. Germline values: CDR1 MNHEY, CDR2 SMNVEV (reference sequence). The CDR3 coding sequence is TGTGCCAGCAGTTTGCTAGCGGGAGATTCTGGTGGGGAGACCCAGTACTTC. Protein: CASSLLAGDSGGETQYF.

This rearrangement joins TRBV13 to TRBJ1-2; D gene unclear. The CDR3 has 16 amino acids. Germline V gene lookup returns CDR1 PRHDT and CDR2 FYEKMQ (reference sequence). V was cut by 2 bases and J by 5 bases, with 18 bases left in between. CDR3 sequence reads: CASSLPAGIPPYGYTF. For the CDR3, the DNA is TGTGCCAGCAGCTTACCGGCCGGGATTCCACCATATGGCTACACCTTC.

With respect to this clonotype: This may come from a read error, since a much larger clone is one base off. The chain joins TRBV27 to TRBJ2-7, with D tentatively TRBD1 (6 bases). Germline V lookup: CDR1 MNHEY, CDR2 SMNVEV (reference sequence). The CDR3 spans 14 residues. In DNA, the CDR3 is TGTGCCGGCAGTTTACTACAGGGTCCCTACGAGCAGTACTTC. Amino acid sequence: CAGSLLQGPYEQYF.

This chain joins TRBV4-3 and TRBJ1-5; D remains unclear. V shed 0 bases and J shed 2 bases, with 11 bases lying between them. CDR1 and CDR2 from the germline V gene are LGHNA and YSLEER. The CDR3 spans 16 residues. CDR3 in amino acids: CASSQDTGIGNQPQHF. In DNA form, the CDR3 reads TGCGCCAGCAGCCAAGACACGGGGATTGGCAATCAGCCCCAGCATTTT.

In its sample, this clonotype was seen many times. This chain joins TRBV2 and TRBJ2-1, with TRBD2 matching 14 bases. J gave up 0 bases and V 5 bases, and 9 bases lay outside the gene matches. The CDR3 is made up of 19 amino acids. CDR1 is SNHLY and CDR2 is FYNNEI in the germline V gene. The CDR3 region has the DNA TGTGCCAGCAGTCATGGACTAGCGGGAGGCTCCCTCTCCTACAATGAGCAGTTCTTC. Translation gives CASSHGLAGGSLSYNEQFF.

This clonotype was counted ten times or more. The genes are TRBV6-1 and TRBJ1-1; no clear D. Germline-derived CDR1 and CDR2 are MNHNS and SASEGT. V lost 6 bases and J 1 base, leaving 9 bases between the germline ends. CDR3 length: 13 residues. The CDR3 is CASRYTENTEAFF. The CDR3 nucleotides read TGTGCCAGCAGGTATACAGAGAACACTGAAGCTTTCTTT.